The source of this TCR beta chain is a study of post-analysis software for immune sequencing data (dated by TCRdb to about 2015). Regarding the study in general: Recorded disease courses included relapsing-remitting, secondary progressive and progressive-relapsing multiple sclerosis, with some patients lacking subtype annotation. Patient repertoires were compared against ten to eleven previously published healthy control repertoires from donors aged about 6 to 26 years. A subset of samples was prepared in parallel using single-end sample barcoding, then pooled and co-amplified after Illumina adapter ligation.

Looking up the germline V gene yields CDR1 MGHRA and CDR2 YSYEKL. Including cysteine and phenylalanine, the CDR3 has 13 amino acids. This entry keeps only the CDR3 DNA: 39 bases, framed from base 1. Trimming leaves V shorter by 2 bases and J shorter by 11 bases, with the junction holding 6 bases beyond the gene matches. Points on this clonotype: It has no known antigen specificity. No per-base quality is available; no much larger clone lies one base away.

Beyond this particular receptor, the publication reports: When samples were clustered directly using the F measure, samples prepared in the same batch co-clustered strongly, which prompted a batch-effect correction. Compared with controls, multiple sclerosis patients had significantly lower normalized Chao1 diversity, a finding suggesting substantial peripheral T-cell clonal expansion. Roughly 5 TRBV segments, including TRBV5-6, TRBV5-1 and TRBV20-1, were significantly more frequent in patients than controls. The control group was slightly older than the multiple sclerosis patient group.

Library method: PCR. TCRdb names Illumina HiSeq 2500 as the instrument used. To reduce PCR and sequencing biases, unique molecular identifiers were incorporated into the TCR beta cDNA libraries. Per 1 to 10 million input T cells, approximately 500,000 cDNA molecules were obtained, such that each molecule approximated one T cell. The patient libraries were prepared and sequenced using the same protocol as the earlier healthy control dataset. Within a given batch, samples were prepared together, multiplexed and sequenced on the same HiSeq lane. The study's own analysis went as follows. Raw barcoded reads were processed with MIGEC, and single-read molecular identifier groups were discarded before consensus assembly and CDR3 extraction. Clonotype tables were post-analysed with VDJtools, normalizing diversity by down-sampling all datasets to the smallest sample size. In repertoire overlap clustering, CDR3 amino acid sequences, but not nucleotide sequences, were matched to correct batch-related cross-sample contamination. TCRdb reprocessing: public reads trimmed at Q25 with fastp, clones called with MiXCR, in-frame beta chains kept. Merged by CDR3 protein, the rows form single entries marked with the most common genes and DNA. TCRdb assigned the V and J calls; the authors' analysis was not used. Present in this sample are hundreds of thousands of distinct CDR3 sequences, roughly 29% of which were seen just once. The biggest ten clones account for roughly 0.57% of the sample.

To demonstrate the VDJtools post-analysis software, the study profiled TCR beta repertoires from the peripheral blood of about 13 young patients with multiple sclerosis. The multiple sclerosis patients were children and adolescents ranging in age from roughly 6 to 15 years. Sequencing was carried out using blood. This receptor was identified in a girl under 18 with multiple sclerosis. This sequence uses TRBV4-1 and TRBJ1-1; 9 nucleotides in the junction match TRBD1. For the CDR3, the sequence is CASSQRRTGEAFF. DNA sequence: TGCGCCAGCAGCCAACGTAGGACAGGGGAGGCTTTCTTT.